A selection of T cell receptor beta chains follows, all from one sample in a study of T-cell reconstitution after alpha-beta-depleted transplantation in children. TCRdb reprocessed the PCR reads with MiXCR, giving one entry per CDR3 protein. The sample consists of hundreds of thousands of distinct CDR3 sequences, roughly 15% of them appearing once. The source material was PBMCs from the stem cell graft donor, sampled from the stem cell graft. These receptors were taken from a human donor who donated a stem cell graft to a child with acute myeloid leukemia. CDR3s include the opening cysteine and the closing phenylalanine or tryptophan. The D gene is left open where the match is weak. Not all rows give a size; the values are once, few, many and, for expanded clones, a class.

d_gene,j_gene,abundance,v_gene,CDR3aa,CDR3nt
TRBD1,TRBJ1-1,NA,TRBV18,CASSPTGGPTEAFF,TGTGCCAGCTCACCGACAGGGGGGCCCACTGAAGCTTTCTTT
NA,TRBJ1-6,few,TRBV20-1,CSARLGGSYNSPLHF,TGCAGTGCTAGACTAGGGGGGTCCTATAATTCACCCCTCCACTTT
NA,TRBJ2-6,NA,TRBV7-9,CASTDSSSGANVLTF,TGTGCCAGCACCGACAGTAGCTCTGGGGCCAACGTCCTGACTTTC
NA,TRBJ2-2,few,TRBV20-1,CSARDPAATNTGELFF,TGCAGTGCTAGAGATCCGGCGGCGACGAACACCGGGGAGCTGTTTTTT
NA,TRBJ2-3,NA,TRBV28,CASSFVRGADTQYF,TGTGCCAGCAGTTTCGTCAGGGGGGCCGATACGCAGTATTTT
NA,TRBJ1-5,NA,TRBV7-2,CASSSQMYQPQHF,TGTGCCAGCAGCTCCCAAATGTATCAGCCCCAGCATTTT
TRBD2,TRBJ2-1,NA,TRBV7-9,CASSSTSGSSSYNEQFF,TGTGCCAGCAGCTCCACTAGCGGCTCTAGCTCCTACAATGAGCAGTTCTTC
TRBD2,TRBJ2-1,few,TRBV12-3/TRBV12-4,CASSPGGDPRLYNEQFF,TGTGCCAGCTCACCCGGGGGGGACCCCAGGTTATACAATGAGCAGTTCTTC
TRBD1,TRBJ2-7,many,TRBV7-2,CASRRTGGTYEQYF,TGTGCCAGCAGACGGACAGGGGGGACCTACGAGCAGTACTTC
NA,TRBJ2-5,NA,TRBV7-9,CASSWSQVETQYF,TGTGCCAGCAGCTGGTCGCAGGTGGAGACCCAGTACTTC
NA,TRBJ1-1,many,TRBV20-1,CSARSSWGNTEAFF,TGCAGTGCTAGGTCCAGTTGGGGGAATACTGAAGCTTTCTTT
TRBD1,TRBJ1-3,few,TRBV5-1,CASSLSGTGGSGNTIYF,TGCGCCAGCAGCTTGTCGGGGACAGGAGGCTCTGGAAACACCATATATTTT
NA,TRBJ2-3,NA,TRBV10-2,CASSEVTTDTQYF,TGCGCCAGCAGTGAGGTAACCACAGATACGCAGTATTTT
TRBD1,TRBJ1-1,NA,TRBV7-8,CASSSRRTGQGRAEAFF,TGTGCCAGCAGCTCCCGACGCACCGGACAGGGCCGAGCTGAAGCTTTCTTT
NA,TRBJ1-1,NA,TRBV5-5,CASSLSVATEAFF,TGTGCCAGCAGCTTGTCTGTGGCCACTGAAGCTTTCTTT
NA,TRBJ2-4,NA,TRBV6-1,CASRLRGIENIQYF,TGTGCCAGCAGACTAAGGGGAATCGAAAACATTCAGTACTTC
TRBD2,TRBJ2-3,many,TRBV5-1,CASSLYLIAGTTDTQYF,TGCGCCAGCAGCCTTTACCTTATAGCGGGGACCACAGATACGCAGTATTTT
TRBD2,TRBJ2-3,NA,TRBV12-3/TRBV12-4,CASSFNGLAGSDTQYF,TGTGCCAGCAGTTTTAACGGACTAGCGGGATCAGATACGCAGTATTTT
NA,TRBJ2-7,many,TRBV29-1,CSVAGKSYEQYF,TGCAGCGTTGCCGGGAAATCCTACGAGCAGTACTTC
TRBD2,TRBJ2-1,NA,TRBV11-2,CASTPRGTTPNEQFF,TGTGCCAGCACCCCTCGGGGGACTACCCCCAATGAGCAGTTCTTC
TRBD1,TRBJ2-3,many,TRBV27,CASSLRTAWGQGTDTQYF,TGTGCCAGCAGTTTACGCACCGCGTGGGGACAGGGTACAGATACGCAGTATTTT
NA,TRBJ2-3,NA,TRBV18,CASSPAPGIADTQYF,TGTGCCAGCTCACCAGCCCCTGGTATTGCAGATACGCAGTATTTT
NA,TRBJ2-7,many,TRBV12-3/TRBV12-4,CASREGSITYEQYF,TGTGCCAGCAGGGAGGGCTCGATTACCTACGAGCAGTACTTC
NA,TRBJ2-7,many,TRBV15,CATSRTDSYEQYF,TGTGCCACCAGCAGAACGGACAGCTACGAGCAGTACTTC
NA,TRBJ2-2,few,TRBV7-3,CASSQGGPLDGELFF,TGTGCCAGCAGCCAGGGGGGGCCGTTGGACGGGGAGCTGTTTTTT
NA,TRBJ1-1,few,TRBV24-1,CATSDLRTVNSIEAFF,TGTGCCACCAGTGATTTGAGGACAGTAAATTCGATTGAAGCTTTCTTT
NA,TRBJ1-2,NA,TRBV19,CASSRGNGYTF,TGTGCCAGTTCTCGGGGCAACGGCTACACCTTC